The 29 T cell receptor beta chains below come from one sample, sequenced in a study of blood T cell repertoires in COVID-19 (dated by TCRdb to the early 2020s). The library was built by means of the immunoSEQ multiplex PCR assay. Sourced from immuneACCESS, this table was stored by TCRdb with only in-frame sequences that have V and J called. A share of the clones is absent; for the studies checked, an unresolved V gene accounts for under half, and the remainder has no known explanation. This sample is represented by roughly 110,000 clones; about three quarters of them were singletons. In total, the top ten clones hold 4% to 5.5% of the sample. The sample comprised peripheral blood. The receptors originated from an older man with acute or convalescent COVID-19.

This chain links TRBV7-9 with TRBJ2-5; 9 bases are shared with TRBD1. Germline assignment: CDR1 SEHNR and CDR2 FQNEAQ (reference sequence). V dropped 4 bases and J dropped 4; count of bases not matched to a gene: 4. The CDR3 has 14 amino acids. As DNA, the CDR3 is TGTGCCAGCAGCTACCTGACAGGGGGAGAGACCCAGTACTTC. Translating it yields CASSYLTGGETQYF.

This clone was seen ten or more times. V usage is TRBV6-2 or TRBV6-3 and J usage is TRBJ2-1, with TRBD2 identical over 10 bases. The CDR3 runs to 17 residues. The junction had 5 bases not matched to a gene; V was cut back by 0 bases and J by 3 bases. The V gene's germline CDR1 is MNHEY and CDR2 SVGEGT. The CDR3 protein is CASSYSPTSGIYNEQFF. CDR3 nucleotide sequence: TGTGCCAGCAGTTACTCGCCTACTAGCGGGATCTACAATGAGCAGTTCTTC.

The chain couples TRBV10-3 to TRBJ1-4, with 7 bases aligning to TRBD1. Per germline, CDR1 ENHRY and CDR2 SYGVKD. This CDR3 is 13 amino acids long. V lost 7 bases, J lost 4 bases, and 3 bases stayed unmatched. CDR3 protein: CAIKGTDNEKLFF. CDR3 nucleotides: TGTGCCATCAAGGGGACAGATAATGAAAAACTGTTTTTT.

The gene calls are TRBV6-5 and TRBJ1-3, with D perhaps matching TRBD1 (6 bases). Germline CDR1 reads MNHEY; CDR2 reads SVGAGI. The CDR3 is made up of 12 amino acids. The CDR3 DNA is TGTGCTACCGAGGGGGATGGAAACACCATATATTTT. Its protein is CATEGDGNTIYF.

The CDR3 region is CASSPRTSGEQYF. Written as DNA, the CDR3 is TGTGCCAGCAGCCCCCGGACTAGCGGGGAACAGTACTTC. The genes are TRBV4-2 and TRBJ2-7; 12 bases fit TRBD2. Germline CDR1 LGHNA, CDR2 YNFKEQ. The CDR3 totals 13 residues. Germline trimming cut 4 bases from V and 10 bases from J; bases unmatched to any gene: 5.

This clone showed up just once. This chain joins TRBV25-1 and TRBJ1-2, with 7 bases lining up with TRBD1. CDR3 size: 13 residues. Germline V CDR1 and CDR2: MGHDK, SYGVNS. V was clipped by 5 bases and J by 5 bases; unmatched bases: 5. DNA of the CDR3: TGTGCCAGCAGTTCCACAGGGGTTTATGGCTACACCTTC. Amino acid sequence: CASSSTGVYGYTF.

This clone appeared a single time. The chain is built from TRBV11-2 and TRBJ2-5, with 7 bases identical to TRBD2. Germline V CDR1 and CDR2: SGHAT, FQNNGV. The junction had 3 bases not matched to a gene; V was cut back by 3 bases and J by 2 bases. The CDR3 runs 14 residues. CDR3 amino acids: CASSFQGGQETQYF. DNA of the CDR3: TGTGCCAGCAGCTTCCAGGGAGGGCAAGAGACCCAGTACTTC.

This chain connects TRBV4-2 to TRBJ2-1; TRBD1 matches 9 bases. J was trimmed by 5 bases and V by 1 base; bases with no gene match: 6. Germline V gene lookup returns CDR1 LGHNA and CDR2 YNFKEQ. The length of the CDR3 is 16 residues. The CDR3, as DNA: TGTGCCAGCAGCCAAGTAGGGACAGGGCTAGACAATGAGCAGTTCTTC. This codes for CASSQVGTGLDNEQFF.

This clone was counted a few times. The chain employs TRBV2 and TRBJ2-2; TRBD2 is a possible D gene (8 bases). Trimming removed 6 bases at V and 4 bases at J, with 15 bases between. Germline loops: CDR1 SNHLY, CDR2 FYNNEI. CDR3 length: 15 residues. DNA for the CDR3: TGTGCCAGCAGACAGGGGACTAGTGGCACCGGGGAGCTGTTTTTT. Protein product: CASRQGTSGTGELFF.

The V gene is TRBV9, the J gene TRBJ1-6; the D is unclear. The germline V gene has CDR1 SGDLS and CDR2 YYNGEE. The CDR3 has 16 residues. V was cut by 1 base and J by 0 bases, with 8 bases left in between. CDR3 DNA sequence: TGTGCCAGCAGCGTAAAGGAGAGCTCCTATAATTCACCCCTCCACTTT. Translating it yields CASSVKESSYNSPLHF. The variable domain in full, completed from reference TRBV9 and TRBJ1-6, reads DSGVTQTPKHLITATGQRVTLRCSPRSGDLSVYWYQQSLDQGLQFLIQYYNGEERAKGNILERFSAQQFPDLHSELNLSSLELGDSALYFCASSVKESSYNSPLHFGNGTRLTVT.

This rearrangement joins TRBV6-1 to TRBJ2-7, with 9 nucleotides matching TRBD1. CDR3 length equals 15 residues. The V segment lost 1 base and the J segment 2 bases; nucleotides outside the gene matches: 3. From germline, CDR1 is MNHNS and CDR2 SASEGT. The DNA for the CDR3 is TGTGCCAGCAGTGAAGGACAGGGGGGGGCCTACGAGCAGTACTTC. It yields the protein CASSEGQGGAYEQYF.

This chain links TRBV5-1 with TRBJ2-7, with a weak D call TRBD2 (6 bases). The CDR3 extends over 15 amino acids. V was shortened by 0 bases and J by 0 bases, with 10 bases between the two germline ends. From germline, CDR1 is SGHRS and CDR2 YFSETQ. The CDR3 protein is CASSLGGGSSYEQYF. CDR3 nucleotides: TGCGCCAGCAGCTTGGGCGGAGGGAGCTCCTACGAGCAGTACTTC.

In its sample, this clone was seen once. The V call is TRBV10-3, the J call TRBJ1-6, with 8 bases matching TRBD1. The trim removed 6 bases at V and 5 bases at J, leaving 0 bases unmatched. CDR3 length: 13 residues. Germline CDR1 is ENHRY and CDR2 is SYGVKD. The DNA for the CDR3 is TGTGCCATCAGACAGGGGGATAATTCACCCCTCCACTTT. Translating it yields CAIRQGDNSPLHF.

In its sample, this clone was seen once. V and J are TRBV15 and TRBJ2-3, with TRBD2 identical over 9 bases. The CDR3 sequence is 16 residues long. The ends lost 0 bases at V and 4 bases at J; junction bases unmatched: 5. From germline, CDR1 is LNHNV and CDR2 YYDKDF (reference sequence). Written as DNA, the CDR3 is TGTGCCACCAGCAGAGATCTGGCGGGGGGGCCAGATACGCAGTATTTT. It codes for CATSRDLAGGPDTQYF.

This chain uses TRBV7-9 with TRBJ1-1, with D perhaps matching TRBD1 (5 bases). Trimming took off 3 bases at V and 5 bases at J, with 10 bases between the two ends. Germline assignment: CDR1 SEHNR and CDR2 FQNEAQ (reference sequence). The CDR3 extends over 13 amino acids. CDR3 nucleotide sequence: TGTGCCAGCAGCTTTCAGGGCGGAACTGAAGCTTTCTTT. This encodes CASSFQGGTEAFF.

V gene TRBV7-9 combines with J gene TRBJ1-6; 8 positions agree with TRBD1. The germline V gene has CDR1 SEHNR and CDR2 FQNEAQ (reference sequence). CDR3 size: 14 residues. Losses at the gene ends were 4 bases for V and 6 bases for J; bases not matched to a gene: 2. The CDR3 DNA sequence: TGTGCCAGCAGCTCCGACAGGGGTAATTCACCCCTCCACTTT. Its translation is CASSSDRGNSPLHF.

Comments on this clone: This CDR3 is also generated by other DNA sequences in the sample. The V gene is TRBV18, the J gene TRBJ1-1; D call uncertain. V was pared by 3 bases and J by 0 bases, with 8 bases between. This CDR3 is built from 14 residues. CDR1 and CDR2 (germline): KGHSH, LQKENI. CDR3 coding DNA: TGTGCCAGCTCACCCGGAGGGATGAACACTGAAGCTTTCTTT. It specifies CASSPGGMNTEAFF. Full variable domain (missing parts from reference TRBV18 and TRBJ1-1): NAGVMQNPRHLVRRRGQEARLRCSPMKGHSHVYWYRQLPEEGLKFMVYLQKENIIDESGMPKERFSAEFPKEGPSILRIQQVVRGDSAAYFCASSPGGMNTEAFFGQGTRLTVV.

The rearrangement uses TRBV2 and TRBJ2-7; D possibly corresponds to TRBD1 (5 bases). V was trimmed by 3 bases and J by 8 bases, leaving 17 bases between them. Germline values: CDR1 SNHLY, CDR2 FYNNEI. This CDR3 comprises 14 residues. The CDR3 region has the DNA TGTGCCAGCAGTGAGGGCCTCCTGGTGGGGCAGCAGTACTTC. Its protein is CASSEGLLVGQQYF.

DNA of the CDR3: TGTGCCAGCAGTTTCGGGACTAGCGGGGGCTACCAAGAGACCCAGTACTTC. Encoded protein: CASSFGTSGGYQETQYF. V usage is TRBV7-9 and J usage is TRBJ2-5, with 14 nucleotides matching TRBD2. V lost 6 bases and J lost 0; bases outside the gene matches: 6. Per the germline V gene, CDR1 is SEHNR and CDR2 is FQNEAQ (reference sequence). This CDR3 has 17 amino acids.

V usage is TRBV3-1 (or the pseudogene TRBV3-2) and J usage is TRBJ2-5, with 8 positions matching TRBD2. CDR1 and CDR2 from the germline V gene are LGHDT and YNNKEL (reference sequence). The CDR3 totals 15 residues. Trimming took 0 bases from V and 3 from J; bases not matched to a gene: 3. The CDR3 sequence: CASSQDPRGEETQYF. CDR3 DNA sequence: TGTGCCAGCAGCCAAGATCCGCGGGGGGAAGAGACCCAGTACTTC.

The chain couples TRBV11-2 to TRBJ2-7; 7 bases are shared with TRBD2. Germline V CDR1 and CDR2: SGHAT, FQNNGV. After removal of 6 bases from V and 0 bases from J, the junction contained 5 bases not matched to a gene. This CDR3 is 14 amino acids long. CDR3 in DNA: TGTGCCAGCAGACAGAGCGGGACCTCCTACGAGCAGTACTTC. It yields the protein CASRQSGTSYEQYF.

The V and J genes are TRBV5-1 and TRBJ2-1, with D perhaps TRBD2 (6 bases). This CDR3 has 15 residues. Trimming pared 0 bases from V and 4 bases from J, leaving 11 bases between. The germline V gene encodes CDR1 SGHRS and CDR2 YFSETQ. CDR3 sequence: CASSLARGAYNEQFF. The CDR3 region has the DNA TGCGCCAGCAGCTTGGCGCGGGGAGCTTACAATGAGCAGTTCTTC.

V is TRBV2 and J is TRBJ2-1, with 8 bases matching TRBD2. This CDR3 has 14 amino acids. CDR1 and CDR2 (germline): SNHLY, FYNNEI. With V trimmed by 4 bases and J by 7 bases, 6 bases remained unmatched. Here the CDR3 DNA reads TGTGCCAGCAGTGCTCGACGGGGGGGGAATGAGCAGTTCTTC. It specifies CASSARRGGNEQFF.

The rearrangement joins TRBV2 to TRBJ2-3, with D unresolved. Germline-derived CDR1 and CDR2 are SNHLY and FYNNEI. Deletions cut 5 bases from V and 4 bases from J, with 7 bases between. The CDR3 is 12 amino acids. The CDR3 region has the DNA TGTGCCAGCAGTCCGACTGCAGATACGCAGTATTTT. Translating it yields CASSPTADTQYF.

The J gene is TRBJ1-4, the V gene TRBV12-5; TRBD1 aligns across 10 bases. In germline, CDR1 is LGHNT, CDR2 FRNRAP. J lost 7 bases, V lost 6 bases, and 14 bases had no gene match. The CDR3 is 17 residues long. For the CDR3, the DNA is TGTGCTAGTGGGGCCGGGACAGGGGCCAGGGCGAGTGAAAAACTGTTTTTT. Encoded protein: CASGAGTGARASEKLFF.

This clone occurred once. The CDR3 sequence is CASSQEGQGLSPLHF. The DNA for the CDR3 is TGTGCCAGCAGCCAAGAGGGACAGGGGCTTTCACCCCTCCACTTT. This sequence joins TRBV14 and TRBJ1-6; 10 bases line up with TRBD1. The V and J ends lost 0 bases and 9 bases, in that order; junction bases with no gene match: 2. This CDR3 contains 15 residues. Germline V CDR1 and CDR2: SGHDN, FVKESK. The whole variable domain, filled in from reference TRBV14 and TRBJ1-6, reads EAGVTQFPSHSVIEKGQTVTLRCDPISGHDNLYWYRRVMGKEIKFLLHFVKESKQDESGMPNNRFLAERTGGTYSTLKVQPAELEDSGVYFCASSQEGQGLSPLHFGNGTRLTVT.

J is TRBJ1-5 and V is TRBV7-8; D gene ambiguous. V lost 4 bases, J lost 3 bases, and 19 bases lay in between. Germline V lookup: CDR1 SGHVS, CDR2 FQNEAQ. The length of the CDR3 is 17 residues. CDR3 DNA sequence: TGTGCCAGCAGCTCCCCCGAGGGCTTCGGTTTCAATCAGCCCCAGCATTTT. It specifies CASSSPEGFGFNQPQHF.

CDR3 DNA sequence: TGTGCCAGTAGTGACAGGTTAAACACTGAAGCTTTCTTT. As protein: CASSDRLNTEAFF. This rearrangement joins TRBV19 to TRBJ1-1; possible D gene TRBD1, 6 bases. CDR1 LNHDA and CDR2 SQIVND come from the germline V gene (reference sequence). V lost 5 bases, J lost 2 bases, and 9 bases lay in between. The CDR3 contains 13 residues.

CDR3 sequence: CASSVSSGGSGRETQYF. The CDR3 region has the DNA TGTGCCAGCAGCGTCTCTAGCGGGGGTAGCGGGAGAGAGACCCAGTACTTC. The genes are TRBV9 and TRBJ2-5; 10 bases are shared with TRBD2. This CDR3 is built from 17 residues. The germline V gene has CDR1 SGDLS and CDR2 YYNGEE. The V and J ends lost 2 bases and 4 bases, in that order; junction bases with no gene match: 11.